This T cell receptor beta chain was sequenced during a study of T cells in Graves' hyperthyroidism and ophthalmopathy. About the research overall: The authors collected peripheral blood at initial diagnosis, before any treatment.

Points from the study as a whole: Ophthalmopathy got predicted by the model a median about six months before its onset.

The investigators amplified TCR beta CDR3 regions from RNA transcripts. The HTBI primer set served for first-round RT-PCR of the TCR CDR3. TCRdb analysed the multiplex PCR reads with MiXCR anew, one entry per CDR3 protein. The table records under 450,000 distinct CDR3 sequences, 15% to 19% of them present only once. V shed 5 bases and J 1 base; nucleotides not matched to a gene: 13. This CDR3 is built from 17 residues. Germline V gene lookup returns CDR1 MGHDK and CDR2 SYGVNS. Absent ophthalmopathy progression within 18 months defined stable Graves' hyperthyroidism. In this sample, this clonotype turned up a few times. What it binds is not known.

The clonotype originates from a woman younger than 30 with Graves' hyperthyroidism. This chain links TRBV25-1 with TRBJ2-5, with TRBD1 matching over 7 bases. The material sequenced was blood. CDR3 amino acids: CASSIRQGLMFQETQYF. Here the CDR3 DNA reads TGTGCCAGCAGTATCCGACAGGGTCTTATGTTCCAAGAGACCCAGTACTTC.